Presented here are 3 T cell receptor beta chains from one specimen sequenced in a study of OX40 agonist ivuxolimab in advanced cancers. TCRdb's copy holds only in-frame clones and misses some; the assay was immunoSEQ multiplex PCR. The table has about 48,000 clones, just under 90% seen once. The sequences come from CD4+ or CD8+ T cells sorted from blood, collected in a trial of the OX40 agonist ivuxolimab. Source of these receptors: an adult with an advanced solid tumor such as melanoma, head and neck, liver or kidney cancer.

The chain joins TRBV27 to TRBJ1-3, with D maybe TRBD1 (6 bases). Trimming stripped 3 bases from V and 4 bases from J, with 10 bases between. The CDR3 has 14 residues. Germline V lookup: CDR1 MNHEY, CDR2 SMNVEV (reference sequence). CDR3 residues: CASSFRGQGNTIYF. CDR3 in DNA: TGTGCCAGCAGTTTCCGGGGGCAAGGAAACACCATATATTTT.

The chain employs TRBV19 and TRBJ2-7; D is undetermined. Trimming took 6 bases from V and 0 from J, leaving 6 bases between them. CDR3 length: 12 residues. Germline lookup yields CDR1 LNHDA and CDR2 SQIVND (reference sequence). This CDR3 is CASSPSSYEQYF. The CDR3 nucleotides are TGTGCCAGTAGCCCTAGCTCCTACGAGCAGTACTTC.

The chain combines TRBV2 with TRBJ2-3, with 13 positions matching TRBD2. The CDR3 totals 16 residues. Germline CDR1 SNHLY, CDR2 FYNNEI. After removal of 6 bases from V and 4 bases from J, the junction contained 7 bases not matched to a gene. As DNA, the CDR3 is TGTGCCAGCAGACCGACTAGCGGGGGGAGAGCAGATACGCAGTATTTT. Its translation: CASRPTSGGRADTQYF.